This record concerns one TCR beta chain sequence. Its matching antigen is unknown. This sample was taken from a study of T cell responses to AZD1222 COVID-19 vaccine. Study-level points and caveats: Clonal diversity may have been underestimated, and the donors were mostly white British, with more females than males. A rise in Spike-specific TCR breadth and depth followed two AZD1222 doses. The study sampled repertoires only after the peak T cell response. Baseline serostatus was positive in only a handful of AZD1222 recipients.

Germline assignment: CDR1 SGHDT and CDR2 YYEEEE. Trimming left V 4 bases short and J 3 bases short, with 14 bases between. The CDR3 runs to 15 residues. Some clones are missing from TCRdb's copy, which holds only in-frame ones; the method was immunoSEQ multiplex PCR. This specimen shows around 150,000 clones; the ten leading clones hold 2% to 2.5%. This sequence originates from an adult in good health. Sequencing used peripheral blood. The chain employs TRBV5-6 and TRBJ1-5; TRBD1 is a possible D gene (5 bases). The CDR3 region is CASSQGLPDNQPQHF. The CDR3 DNA follows: TGTGCCAGCAGCCAGGGACTCCCGGACAATCAGCCCCAGCATTTT.